This entry lists 10 T cell receptor beta chains sequenced from one sample in a study of cytotoxic CD8 clonotypes in ibrutinib-treated CLL. Sequencing was performed with immunoSEQ multiplex PCR; in TCRdb, only in-frame clones are kept and a portion is missing. The sample includes around 60,000 clones, over 60% of them seen just once. The material was PBMCs, obtained after 12 months of ibrutinib treatment. These receptors all come from a human donor with chronic lymphocytic leukemia.

This clone was picked up a small number of times. This sequence joins TRBV7-2 and TRBJ2-3; 7 nucleotides align to TRBD2. V was clipped by 2 bases and J by 6 bases; unmatched bases: 8. The germline V gene has CDR1 SGHTA and CDR2 FQGNSA. This CDR3 contains 15 residues. The CDR3 region is CASSLIAGGGDTQYF. CDR3 nucleotide sequence: TGTGCCAGCAGCTTAATAGCGGGCGGGGGTGATACGCAGTATTTT.

The V gene is TRBV5-1, the J gene TRBJ2-7; TRBD1 is a possible D gene (6 bases). The germline V and J ends were trimmed by 1 base and 5 bases, with 13 bases remaining between them. This CDR3 comprises 14 residues. Germline CDR1 is SGHRS and CDR2 is YFSETQ. Here the CDR3 reads CASSLTGGWDEQYF. In DNA, the CDR3 is TGCGCCAGCAGCTTGACTGGGGGCTGGGACGAGCAGTACTTC.

The chain carries TRBV5-8 and TRBJ2-7; the D gene is possibly TRBD2 (6 bases). Per the germline V gene, CDR1 is SGHTS and CDR2 is YDEGEE. Trimming cost V 0 bases and J 0 bases, with 10 bases left between them. CDR3 size: 15 residues. The DNA for the CDR3 is TGTGCCAGCAGCTTGGTAGCGGCGACCTCCTACGAGCAGTACTTC. The encoded protein is CASSLVAATSYEQYF.

This chain links TRBV10-3 with TRBJ2-1; D unclear. The CDR3 spans 12 residues. The germline V gene has CDR1 ENHRY and CDR2 SYGVKD. V lost 3 bases and J lost 10, with 10 bases in between. The CDR3 DNA follows: TGTGCCATCAGTGATGGGCCTAGAGAGCAGTTCTTC. It translates to CAISDGPREQFF.

This chain uses TRBV7-2 with TRBJ2-1; TRBD1 aligns across 9 bases. Germline assignment: CDR1 SGHTA and CDR2 FQGNSA. CDR3 length: 15 amino acids. With V trimmed by 1 base and J by 4 bases, 2 bases remained unmatched. CDR3 bases: TGTGCCAGCAGCTTAGGGGACAGGGTTTACAATGAGCAGTTCTTC. Its translation: CASSLGDRVYNEQFF.

This chain links TRBV11-3 with TRBJ2-5, with D tentatively TRBD2 (6 bases). Germline loops: CDR1 SGHNT, CDR2 YENEEA. The CDR3 runs to 16 residues. Trimming removed 0 bases from V and 4 bases from J, with 15 bases in between. The CDR3 DNA is TGTGCCAGCAGCTTAGATGGCTCCGGGGGTGCAGAGACCCAGTACTTC. Amino acid sequence: CASSLDGSGGAETQYF.

This rearrangement joins TRBV19 to TRBJ1-5; unclear D gene. The germline gives CDR1 LNHDA, CDR2 SQIVND (reference sequence). This CDR3 has 14 residues. V was pared by 4 bases and J by 3 bases, with 10 bases between. The CDR3 protein is CASSKPRHNQPQHF. For the CDR3, the DNA is TGTGCCAGTAGTAAACCCAGGCACAATCAGCCCCAGCATTTT. Variable domain in full (rest from reference TRBV19 and TRBJ1-5): DGGITQSPKYLFRKEGQNVTLSCEQNLNHDAMYWYRQDPGQGLRLIYYSQIVNDFQKGDIAEGYSVSREKKESFPLTVTSAQKNPTAFYLCASSKPRHNQPQHFGDGTRLSIL.

The V call is TRBV6-1, the J call TRBJ2-7, with 7 bases identical to TRBD2. The CDR3 is 15 residues long. V lost 5 bases to trimming and J lost 4 bases; unmatched junction nucleotides: 11. Germline CDR1 and CDR2: MNHNS and SASEGT. The CDR3 DNA is TGTGCCAGCAGTCCGGGGGGTGGGTTTGGGTACGAGCAGTACTTC. Residues: CASSPGGGFGYEQYF.

This clone was counted once. The rearrangement joins TRBV7-2 to TRBJ1-2; TRBD1 matches 9 bases. The junction had 1 base not matched to a gene; V was cut back by 8 bases and J by 0 bases. Germline values: CDR1 SGHTA, CDR2 FQGNSA. The CDR3 is 13 amino acids. This CDR3 is CASRTGANYGYTF. The CDR3 DNA is TGTGCCAGCCGGACAGGGGCTAACTATGGCTACACCTTC.

This chain uses TRBV4-2 with TRBJ2-2, with 10 bases fitting TRBD2. The CDR3 contains 17 residues. The ends lost 1 base at V and 2 bases at J; junction bases unmatched: 4. Looked up from germline, CDR1 is LGHNA and CDR2 is YNFKEQ. Here the CDR3 DNA reads TGTGCCAGCAGCCAAGGGTTAGCGGGAGGCAACACCGGGGAGCTGTTTTTT. It specifies CASSQGLAGGNTGELFF.